A selection of T cell receptor beta chains follows, all from one sample in a study of technical replicates of blood from several donors. TCRdb's copy holds only in-frame clones and misses some; the assay was immunoSEQ multiplex PCR. The sample holds 65,000 to 80,000 clones, around 94% seen once. What was sequenced was T cells isolated from PBMCs. The receptors originated from a human donor in good health. CDR3s include the opening cysteine and the closing phenylalanine or tryptophan. A D gene is named only where the DNA matches it firmly. Expanded clones are given a class, and other clones once, few, many or no size at all.

>.|.|14|TRBV7-3|TRBJ2-1
TGTGCCAGCAGCAGTAGCGGAGCCTACAATGAGCAGTTCTTC
CASSSSGAYNEQFF
>.|TRBD2|16|TRBV18|TRBJ2-1
TGTGCCAGCTCACGGGGACTAGCGGGAGGTAGCGATGAGCAGTTCTTC
CASSRGLAGGSDEQFF
>.|.|16|TRBV6-5|TRBJ2-2
TGTGCCAGCAGTTACCGTAGTACCACCTACACCGGGGAGCTGTTTTTT
CASSYRSTTYTGELFF
>.|.|16|TRBV9|TRBJ2-4
TGTGCCAGCAGCACAGAGGCGGGTGTAGCCAAAAACATTCAGTACTTC
CASSTEAGVAKNIQYF
>.|TRBD1|14|TRBV6-5|TRBJ1-1
TGTGCCAGCACAGGGGACAGGGAAGTATCGGAAGCTTTCTTT
CASTGDREVSEAFF
>.|TRBD1|17|TRBV5-1|TRBJ1-5
TGCGCCAGCAGCTTACCCGACAGGGGGCTCCGGCGACAGCCCCAGCATTTT
CASSLPDRGLRRQPQHF
>.|.|12|TRBV25-1|TRBJ1-1
TGTGCCAGCAGCCATAGTTTGACTGAAGCTTTCTTT
CASSHSLTEAFF
>.|.|13|TRBV19|TRBJ2-3
TGTGCCAGTAGGACATTCAGCACAGATACGCAGTATTTT
CASRTFSTDTQYF
>.|.|12|TRBV6-5|TRBJ1-2
TGTGCCAGCACTTCGTCAACTTATGGCTACACCTTC
CASTSSTYGYTF
>once|.|15|TRBV6-1|TRBJ2-4
TGTGCCAGCAGTGAAAGATACAGATTGCAGGACATTCAGTACTTC
CASSERYRLQDIQYF
>.|.|15|TRBV9|TRBJ2-7
TGTGCCAGCTCCCGAGGGGGTAGCGGGTACTACGAGCAGTACTTC
CASSRGGSGYYEQYF
>.|TRBD1|16|TRBV5-1|TRBJ2-5
TGCGCCAGCAGCTTGGAGGGGACAGTAAGCATGGAGACCCAGTACTTC
CASSLEGTVSMETQYF
>once|TRBD1|14|TRBV27|TRBJ1-5
TGTGCCAGCCGGTCTACAGGGGGCCATCAGCCCCAGCATTTT
CASRSTGGHQPQHF
>.|TRBD1|17|TRBV5-1|TRBJ2-2
TGCGCCAGCAGCTTGGGAGACAGGGCAAAAAACACCGGGGAGCTGTTTTTT
CASSLGDRAKNTGELFF
>.|TRBD1|14|TRBV7-7|TRBJ1-5
TGTGCTAGCAGCTCCGGACAGGGGGATCAGCCCCAGCATTTT
CASSSGQGDQPQHF
>.|TRBD1|16|TRBV4-1|TRBJ2-7
TGCGCCAGCAGCCAGGTTCCGGGACAGGGAGTCTACGAGCAGTACTTC
CASSQVPGQGVYEQYF
>.|.|14|TRBV7-2|TRBJ2-3
TGTGCCAGCAGCTTAGGAGTCCTGGCAGATACGCAGTATTTT
CASSLGVLADTQYF
>.|TRBD1|14|TRBV28|TRBJ1-2
TGTGCCAGCAGTCCCCCAAGGGACAGACGGGGCTACACCTTC
CASSPPRDRRGYTF
>.|TRBD1|15|TRBV27|TRBJ1-5
TGTGCCACCTCGCGAGGGGGCGTCTTCAATCAGCCCCAGCATTTT
CATSRGGVFNQPQHF
>.|TRBD2|17|TRBV5-4|TRBJ2-5
TGTGCCAGCAGCTTGGCCCTCGGGACTAGCGGTAAAGAGACCCAGTACTTC
CASSLALGTSGKETQYF
>.|TRBD1|15|TRBV5-1|TRBJ1-3
TGCGCCAGCAGCCCAGGGGGCCTCTCTGGAAACACCATATATTTT
CASSPGGLSGNTIYF
>.|.|14|TRBV28|TRBJ1-1
TGTGCCAGCAGTTTTGTGGTTAGTTCCTCTGAAGCTTTCTTT
CASSFVVSSSEAFF
>.|TRBD1|15|TRBV29-1|TRBJ2-7
TGCAGCGTTGTTGGCGGACAGGGGGGGACCTACGAGCAGTACTTC
CSVVGGQGGTYEQYF
>.|.|15|TRBV4-1|TRBJ1-4
TGCGCCAGCAGCCTCCCCTTTACAACTAATGAAAAACTGTTTTTT
CASSLPFTTNEKLFF
>.|TRBD2|15|TRBV6-5|TRBJ2-7
TGTGCCAGCAGCTACGGACTAGCGGGGGGATACGAGCAGTACTTC
CASSYGLAGGYEQYF
>.|.|14|TRBV18|TRBJ2-2
TGTGCCAGCTCACCGGGAAGGGGCACCGGGGAGCTGTTTTTT
CASSPGRGTGELFF
>.|TRBD1|15|TRBV5-6|TRBJ1-2
TGTGCCAGCAGCTTCCTGGGACAGCCTAACTATGGCTACACCTTC
CASSFLGQPNYGYTF
>.|.|13|TRBV28|TRBJ2-7
TGTGCCAGCAGTTTTCGCGGATTCTACGAGCAGTACTTC
CASSFRGFYEQYF
>.|TRBD1|15|TRBV7-9|TRBJ2-4
TGTGCCAGCAGCTTAGGGGTCCGGGACAGGGACATTCAGTACTTC
CASSLGVRDRDIQYF
>.|.|14|TRBV4-3|TRBJ2-1
TGCGCCAGCAGCCCCGGAGTCTCCTACAATGAGCAGTTCTTC
CASSPGVSYNEQFF
>few|TRBD2|15|TRBV11-3|TRBJ2-1
TGTGCCAGCAGCTCGGGACTATCGAGTTACAATGAGCAGTTCTTC
CASSSGLSSYNEQFF
>once|TRBD1|16|TRBV30|TRBJ1-5
TGTGCCTGGAGTCTCACTACCGGACAGGGTAGAGTGCCCCAGCATTTT
CAWSLTTGQGRVPQHF
>.|TRBD1|14|TRBV6-6|TRBJ1-1
TGTGCCAGCAGTAATCGGGACAGGGGGACTGAAGCTTTCTTT
CASSNRDRGTEAFF
>.|TRBD2|16|TRBV6-5|TRBJ2-7
TGTGCCAGCAGTTACTCGGATGGGAGGGTAATCTACGAGCAGTACTTC
CASSYSDGRVIYEQYF
>.|TRBD1|16|TRBV6-6|TRBJ1-5
TGTGCCAGCAGTATCGGGACAGGGAGTTTCCGTCAGCCCCAGCATTTT
CASSIGTGSFRQPQHF
>.|.|15|TRBV2|TRBJ2-1
TGTGCCAGCAGCAAGGACTATAGCTTAGACAATGAGCAGTTCTTC
CASSKDYSLDNEQFF
>.|.|12|TRBV10-3|TRBJ2-7
TGTGCCATCCAGACACACACCTACGAGCAGTACTTC
CAIQTHTYEQYF
>.|TRBD1|15|TRBV7-9|TRBJ1-1
TGTGCCAGCAGCGCCCGACAGGGGGGGCGGGCTGAAGCTTTCTTT
CASSARQGGRAEAFF
>.|TRBD1|16|TRBV6-6|TRBJ2-2
TGTGCCAGCAGTTCAACGAACAGGGGAGTCACCGGGGAGCTGTTTTTT
CASSSTNRGVTGELFF
>.|TRBD1|14|TRBV19|TRBJ1-5
TGTGCCAGTAGTGCCGGGACAGTCAATCAGCCCCAGCATTTT
CASSAGTVNQPQHF
>once|.|16|TRBV4-2|TRBJ2-2
TGTGCCAGCAGCCAAGAGTTTGCGGAGGGAAGCGGGGAGCTGTTTTTT
CASSQEFAEGSGELFF
>.|TRBD1|15|TRBV9|TRBJ2-7
TGTGCCAGCAGCCCTAGAACAGGGGCATCAGACGAGCAGTACTTC
CASSPRTGASDEQYF
>.|.|12|TRBV29-1|TRBJ2-7
TGCAGCTGCCTCGCCGGGGGCTACGAGCAGTACTTC
CSCLAGGYEQYF
>.|TRBD2|22|TRBV27|TRBJ2-2
TGTGCCAGCAGTTTTCTTTTCCCCGGACTAGCGGGAGGCCCCGCGAACACCGGGGAGCTGTTTTTT
CASSFLFPGLAGGPANTGELFF
>.|.|14|TRBV5-8|TRBJ2-7
TGTGCCAGCAGCTTTGGACTCCGACTTTACGAGCAGTACTTC
CASSFGLRLYEQYF
>once|.|16|TRBV7-2|TRBJ2-7
TGTGCCAGCAGCCAAAATCTAGCGTCTCCTAACTACGAGCAGTACTTC
CASSQNLASPNYEQYF
>.|.|18|TRBV4-1|TRBJ2-4
TGCGCCAGCAGCCAGGGGGCTCCAGCCGGTCAGGCCAAAAACATTCAGTACTTC
CASSQGAPAGQAKNIQYF
>.|TRBD2|20|TRBV9|TRBJ2-1
TGTGCCAGCAGCACACCGAATACGTCAGGGACTAGCGGTTCCTACAATGAGCAGTTCTTC
CASSTPNTSGTSGSYNEQFF
>.|.|12|TRBV25-1|TRBJ1-1
TGTGCCAGCAGTGAGGTGGAGCTTGGAGCTTTCTTT
CASSEVELGAFF